This T cell receptor (beta chain) was retrieved from a study of blood T cell repertoires in COVID-19. This CDR3 comprises 15 residues. Trimming cost V 4 bases and J 4 bases, with 17 bases left between them. The germline V gene has CDR1 SGHRS and CDR2 YFSETQ. The assay was immunoSEQ multiplex PCR, and TCRdb's table has in-frame clones only and misses some. The table records about 210,000 clones, over 75% of them present only once. This TCR derives from a woman between 70 and 85 years old with COVID-19, enrolled during active disease. The rearrangement uses TRBV5-1 and TRBJ1-1; the D gene is possibly TRBD1 (5 bases). Source material: peripheral blood. The CDR3 loop is CASSPTGGVGTEAFF. In nucleotides, the CDR3 is TGCGCCAGCAGCCCCACGGGGGGGGTTGGCACTGAAGCTTTCTTT.